This T cell receptor beta chain was recorded in a study of CD4 T cells in relation to SARS-CoV-2 and coronaviruses (dated by TCRdb to the early 2020s). Some background on the complete study: In the ViraFEST assay, PBMCs were grown with antigen for about eleven days, and TCR beta CDR3s were then sequenced to identify antigen-specific clonal expansions. The Adaptive Biotechnologies TCR-sequencing kit was used for samples from a few pre-COVID donors and for the naive versus memory experiments, whereas the other data were Illumina-based. At the level of individual TCR clonotypes, the study evaluated whether memory CD4+ T cells crossreact between the spike proteins of SARS-CoV-2 and those of common cold coronaviruses. Patient-derived lymphoblastoid cell lines were used to map the HLA restriction of shared crossreactive spike epitopes. A different, Illumina-based TCR-beta assay was used to sequence expansion assays from other donors in the study. An HIV-1 Nef peptide pool or a culture without peptide was used as the negative reference condition.

Results the study describes overall, beyond this receptor: Because no donor provided both pre-pandemic and post-infection samples, tracing the source of pre-existing responses was limited. Crossreactivity analysis centred on spike protein, so crossreactivity against other viral proteins was not assessed. Crossreactive clones showed significantly weaker SARS-CoV-2-driven expansion than monoreactive clones, consistent with antigenic imprinting. The study was constrained by small numbers of patients and of tested TCRs. Approximately 60% of donors had memory CD4+ clonotypes that crossrecognized SARS-CoV-2 and at least one common cold coronavirus spike.

The library was prepared using the immunoSEQ multiplex PCR assay. On the study's bioinformatics: During preprocessing, nonproductive sequences were removed, along with CDR3s that did not begin with C, did not end with F or W, or were shorter than 7 amino acids. The MANAFEST web app was used to call antigen-specific clonotypes on the basis of expansion compared with the reference and with other culture wells. A clone was considered positive if the clone showed significant expansion compared with the reference culture in 2 of 3 replicate wells at an FDR below 0.05. Positive clones also required significant expansion versus all other tandem wells and an odds ratio above 5. After three terminal residues were trimmed from each end, CDR3 homology was quantified as pairwise Levenshtein distance using the stringdist R package. Here the immuneACCESS table is served through TCRdb, limited to in-frame sequences with V and J called. Missing clones are a known gap in these copies; in checked studies unresolved V genes cover under half, and the rest lacks a known reason. V, J and clone size derive from that table, while D and trimming were established from the DNA sequence. The sample contains roughly 18,000 clones, around three quarters of them found a single time. Jointly, the top ten make up approximately 11% of the sample.

CD4+ T cells from unexposed donors were collected before the COVID-19 pandemic (2011-2018). Following 10 days of culture, the EasySep CD4+ T cell isolation kit was used to isolate CD4+ T cells. As far as cell numbers permitted, CD4+ T cells from unexposed donors were tested for reactivity against SARS-CoV-2 S and N as well as four spike pools from common cold coronaviruses. Approximately 2.1 million PBMCs per well were cultured in IMDM with 5% human AB serum and about 10 IU/ml IL-2. Half of the culture medium was replaced with fresh IL-2-containing medium on days 3 and 7. Triplicate replicate wells were generally used for each peptide culture condition. Leukapheresis product for the unexposed donors was purchased commercially. PBMCs were isolated from leukapheresis product or whole blood by Ficoll-Paque PLUS gradient centrifugation. The PBMCs went either fresh into the expansion assay or into cryopreservation at -140 degrees C. The QIAamp Micro DNA Kit was used to extract genomic DNA from the CD4+ T cells.

CDR1 and CDR2, looked up from the germline V gene, are SGHRS and YFSETQ. Its CDR3 holds 15 amino acids, cysteine through phenylalanine. Solely the CDR3 DNA is kept, with 45 bases framed from the first base. V gives up 4 bases and J gives up 1 base, and the segment between their germline ends measures 14 bases. Concerning this clone itself: The clone's antigen remains unknown. Per-base quality was not reported, and no clone a single base away is much larger than it.

Sequenced sample: CD4+ T cells from PBMCs, cultured in vitro. The sequence was obtained from a human donor in good health. The chain couples TRBV5-1 to TRBJ2-5; the D element could tentatively be TRBD1 or TRBD2, as 5 bases agree for each. The DNA sequence is given as TGCGCCAGCAGCGTCGGGGCACATGCCCAAGAGACCCAGTACTTC. Its translation reads: CASSVGAHAQETQYF. With the rest looked up from the reference TRBV5-1 and TRBJ2-5 genes rather than sequenced, the full variable domain is KAGVTQTPRYLIKTRGQQVTLSCSPISGHRSVSWYQQTPGQGLQFLFEYFSETQRNKGNFPGRFSGRQFSNSRSEMNVSTLELGDSALYLCASSVGAHAQETQYFGPGTRLLVL.